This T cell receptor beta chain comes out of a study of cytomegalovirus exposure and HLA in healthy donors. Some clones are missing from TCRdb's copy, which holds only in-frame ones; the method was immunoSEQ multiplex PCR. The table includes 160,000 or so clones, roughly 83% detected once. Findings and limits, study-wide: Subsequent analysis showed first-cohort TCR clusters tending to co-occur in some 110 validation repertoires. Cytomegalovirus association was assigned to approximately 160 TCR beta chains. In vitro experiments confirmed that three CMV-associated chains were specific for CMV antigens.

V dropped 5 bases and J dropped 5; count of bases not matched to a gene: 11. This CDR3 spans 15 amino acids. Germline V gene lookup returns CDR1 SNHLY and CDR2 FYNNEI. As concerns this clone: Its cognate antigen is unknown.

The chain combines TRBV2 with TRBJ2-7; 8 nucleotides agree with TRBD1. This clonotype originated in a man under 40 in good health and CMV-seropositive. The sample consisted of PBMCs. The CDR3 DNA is TGTGCCAGCAGTACACTCAGGGGGACAGGCAACGAGCAGTACTTC. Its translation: CASSTLRGTGNEQYF.